The 4 T cell receptor beta chains given below trace back to one sample, sequenced in a study of cytomegalovirus exposure and HLA in healthy donors. Researchers ran the PCR with 60 Vbeta and 13 Jbeta primers. The repertoire was sequenced with immunoSEQ multiplex PCR; TCRdb's copy has only in-frame clones and lacks some. The sample records over 150,000 clones, approximately 78% being singletons. Sequenced input: PBMCs. These receptors were collected from a woman aged 45-60 years in good health and CMV-seropositive.

The chain couples TRBV6-4 to TRBJ2-3; 7 bases fit TRBD1. This CDR3 comprises 14 residues. CDR1 and CDR2 (germline): MRHNA, SNTAGT. Trimming at V came to 4 bases and at J to 4 bases, leaving 5 bases not matched to a gene. CDR3 amino acids: CASSVGTGADTQYF. DNA for the CDR3: TGTGCCAGCAGTGTAGGTACAGGGGCAGATACGCAGTATTTT.

The chain recombines TRBV6-6 with TRBJ1-6, with a weak D call TRBD1 (6 bases). Per germline, CDR1 MNHNY and CDR2 SVGAGI (reference sequence). Deletions cut 5 bases from V and 7 bases from J, with 9 bases between. The CDR3 has 13 residues. CDR3 bases: TGTGCCAGCAGTGGCAGGGGAAATTCACCCCTCCACTTT. Translation gives CASSGRGNSPLHF.

This rearrangement joins TRBV28 to TRBJ2-1; the D gene is possibly TRBD2 (5 bases). Germline V gives CDR1 MDHEN, CDR2 SYDVKM. V lost 6 bases and J lost 5, with 14 bases in between. There are 14 residues in the CDR3. Here the CDR3 reads CASSGMGVDNEQFF. The CDR3 DNA is TGTGCCAGCAGCGGGATGGGAGTGGACAATGAGCAGTTCTTC. The complete variable domain, with remaining parts taken from reference TRBV28 and TRBJ2-1, reads DVKVTQSSRYLVKRTGEKVFLECVQDMDHENMFWYRQDPGLGLRLIYFSYDVKMKEKGDIPEGYSVSREKKERFSLILESASTNQTSMYLCASSGMGVDNEQFFGPGTRLTVL.

The V call is TRBV28, the J call TRBJ2-7, with a tentative D call TRBD2 (6 bases). The V gene's germline CDR1 is MDHEN and CDR2 SYDVKM. The CDR3 sequence is 12 residues long. V lost 6 bases and J 2 bases, leaving 8 bases between the germline ends. For the CDR3, the DNA is TGTGCCAGCAGCCCGGGGGCCTACGAGCAGTACTTC. Its translation: CASSPGAYEQYF.